The TCR beta chain described here comes from a study of technical replicates of blood from a handful of donors. Here immunoSEQ multiplex PCR was the method, and the copy in TCRdb shows in-frame clones only, minus some. The sample lists tens of thousands of clones; roughly 95% were seen once. The CDR3 is made up of 14 amino acids. V shed 5 bases and J shed 7 bases, with 18 bases lying between them. The germline gives CDR1 SGHTA, CDR2 FQGTGA. This TCR derives from a human donor in good health. The rearrangement uses TRBV7-3 and TRBJ2-7, with a possible D match to TRBD1 (5 bases). Sequenced input: T cells isolated from PBMCs. The CDR3 region is CASSPNPGSGEQYF. In nucleotides, the CDR3 is TGTGCCAGCAGCCCCAATCCAGGGTCGGGTGAGCAGTACTTC.